This is a list of T cell receptor beta chains from one sample in a study of cytomegalovirus exposure and HLA in healthy donors. Clones were read by immunoSEQ multiplex PCR, and TCRdb kept only the in-frame ones, dropping some. The sample records under 130,000 clones, under 85% being singletons. The source material was PBMCs. These receptors all stem from a man aged 30 to 45 in good health and CMV-seronegative. The CDR3 runs from the conserved cysteine through the conserved F or W. A D gene is named only where the DNA matches it firmly. Not every row has a clone size; where given, it reads once, few, many or a size class.

D gene: TRBD2
CDR3 length: 15
J gene: TRBJ2-3
V gene: TRBV9
clone size: once
CDR3 protein: CASSWTSGSTDTQYF
CDR3 DNA: TGTGCCAGCAGCTGGACTAGCGGGAGCACAGATACGCAGTATTTT

D gene: .
CDR3 length: 14
J gene: TRBJ1-4
V gene: TRBV28
clone size: .
CDR3 protein: CASSLPGLNEKLFF
CDR3 DNA: TGTGCCAGCAGTTTACCAGGGCTGAATGAAAAACTGTTTTTT

D gene: TRBD1
CDR3 length: 17
J gene: TRBJ1-2
V gene: TRBV10-3
clone size: .
CDR3 protein: CAISESTYRTGAYGYTF
CDR3 DNA: TGTGCCATCAGTGAGTCGACGTATCGGACAGGGGCCTATGGCTACACCTTC

D gene: .
CDR3 length: 13
J gene: TRBJ1-2
V gene: TRBV6-6
clone size: .
CDR3 protein: CASSLDSRYGYTF
CDR3 DNA: TGTGCCAGCAGTTTGGACAGTCGCTATGGCTACACCTTC

D gene: .
CDR3 length: 16
J gene: TRBJ1-4
V gene: TRBV4-1
clone size: few
CDR3 protein: CASSQGSTGRNEKLFF
CDR3 DNA: TGCGCCAGCAGCCAAGGGTCAACAGGCCGTAATGAAAAACTGTTTTTT

D gene: .
CDR3 length: 14
J gene: TRBJ1-1
V gene: TRBV2
clone size: .
CDR3 protein: CASSERRPNTEAFF
CDR3 DNA: TGTGCCAGCAGCGAACGGAGGCCCAACACTGAAGCTTTCTTT

D gene: .
CDR3 length: 17
J gene: TRBJ2-1
V gene: TRBV9
clone size: .
CDR3 protein: CASSAENSGAPYNEQFF
CDR3 DNA: TGTGCCAGCAGCGCGGAGAACTCGGGAGCCCCCTACAATGAGCAGTTCTTC

D gene: TRBD1
CDR3 length: 15
J gene: TRBJ1-3
V gene: TRBV2
clone size: .
CDR3 protein: CASGRQGSSGNTIYF
CDR3 DNA: TGTGCCAGCGGGAGACAGGGGTCCTCTGGAAACACCATATATTTT

D gene: .
CDR3 length: 16
J gene: TRBJ2-3
V gene: TRBV12-5
clone size: .
CDR3 protein: CASGLVLWGRTDTQYF
CDR3 DNA: TGTGCTAGTGGTTTGGTACTCTGGGGCAGAACAGATACGCAGTATTTT

D gene: .
CDR3 length: 13
J gene: TRBJ1-1
V gene: TRBV2
clone size: once
CDR3 protein: CASSVGPRTEAFF
CDR3 DNA: TGTGCCAGCAGTGTAGGCCCCAGGACTGAAGCTTTCTTT

D gene: .
CDR3 length: 17
J gene: TRBJ1-5
V gene: TRBV7-9
clone size: .
CDR3 protein: CASTSKEAIGGNQPQHF
CDR3 DNA: TGTGCCAGCACCTCTAAGGAGGCCATCGGGGGCAATCAGCCCCAGCATTTT

D gene: TRBD1
CDR3 length: 14
J gene: TRBJ2-7
V gene: TRBV29-1
clone size: .
CDR3 protein: CSARGGVYSYEQYF
CDR3 DNA: TGCAGCGCCCGAGGGGGCGTATACTCCTACGAGCAGTACTTC

D gene: TRBD2
CDR3 length: 15
J gene: TRBJ2-7
V gene: TRBV27
clone size: .
CDR3 protein: CASSSRTSATYEQYF
CDR3 DNA: TGTGCCAGCAGCAGCCGGACTAGCGCAACCTACGAGCAGTACTTC

D gene: TRBD1
CDR3 length: 16
J gene: TRBJ1-4
V gene: TRBV15
clone size: .
CDR3 protein: CATSRAWGAGGEKLFF
CDR3 DNA: TGTGCCACCAGCAGAGCGTGGGGGGCAGGGGGGGAAAAACTGTTTTTT

D gene: .
CDR3 length: 16
J gene: TRBJ1-2
V gene: TRBV29-1
clone size: .
CDR3 protein: CSVRKEVGVPGYGYTF
CDR3 DNA: TGCAGCGTTAGAAAGGAGGTCGGGGTGCCCGGCTATGGCTACACCTTC

D gene: .
CDR3 length: 15
J gene: TRBJ1-4
V gene: TRBV6-5
clone size: .
CDR3 protein: CASSTSGKVNEKLFF
CDR3 DNA: TGTGCCAGCAGTACCTCCGGGAAGGTGAATGAAAAACTGTTTTTT

D gene: .
CDR3 length: 16
J gene: TRBJ1-1
V gene: TRBV19
clone size: .
CDR3 protein: CASSIEGPRRNTEAFF
CDR3 DNA: TGTGCCAGTAGTATAGAAGGCCCTAGAAGGAACACTGAAGCTTTCTTT

D gene: .
CDR3 length: 14
J gene: TRBJ2-5
V gene: TRBV5-1
clone size: once
CDR3 protein: CASSLVGAAETQYF
CDR3 DNA: TGCGCCAGCAGCTTGGTGGGGGCTGCGGAGACCCAGTACTTC

D gene: .
CDR3 length: 14
J gene: TRBJ2-7
V gene: TRBV19
clone size: .
CDR3 protein: CASSLSGNSYEQYF
CDR3 DNA: TGTGCCAGTAGTTTATCGGGGAACTCCTACGAGCAGTACTTC

D gene: .
CDR3 length: 17
J gene: TRBJ2-5
V gene: TRBV21-1
clone size: .
CDR3 protein: CASSYSNRQGAQETQYF
CDR3 DNA: TGTGCCAGCAGCTACTCTAACCGACAGGGGGCCCAAGAGACCCAGTACTTC

D gene: TRBD2
CDR3 length: 16
J gene: TRBJ2-5
V gene: TRBV9
clone size: .
CDR3 protein: CASSAVSGSWQETQYF
CDR3 DNA: TGTGCCAGCAGCGCAGTTAGCGGGAGTTGGCAAGAGACCCAGTACTTC

D gene: .
CDR3 length: 15
J gene: TRBJ1-1
V gene: TRBV7-9
clone size: .
CDR3 protein: CASRDPWGVNTEAFF
CDR3 DNA: TGTGCCAGCAGGGATCCCTGGGGGGTGAACACTGAAGCTTTCTTT

D gene: TRBD1
CDR3 length: 18
J gene: TRBJ1-4
V gene: TRBV28
clone size: .
CDR3 protein: CASSLLGQGFATNEKLFF
CDR3 DNA: TGTGCCAGCAGCCTGCTGGGACAGGGGTTTGCAACTAATGAAAAACTGTTTTTT

D gene: .
CDR3 length: 14
J gene: TRBJ2-7
V gene: TRBV25-1
clone size: few
CDR3 protein: CASSGQDSPYEQYF
CDR3 DNA: TGTGCCAGCAGTGGACAGGACAGTCCCTACGAGCAGTACTTC

D gene: .
CDR3 length: 15
J gene: TRBJ1-2
V gene: TRBV6-5
clone size: .
CDR3 protein: CASSAEGVFLYGYTF
CDR3 DNA: TGTGCCAGCAGTGCCGAGGGCGTTTTTCTCTATGGCTACACCTTC

D gene: .
CDR3 length: 12
J gene: TRBJ1-2
V gene: TRBV10-2
clone size: .
CDR3 protein: CASSDRDIPYTF
CDR3 DNA: TGCGCCAGCAGTGACCGGGACATTCCCTACACCTTC

D gene: .
CDR3 length: 15
J gene: TRBJ2-7
V gene: TRBV29-1
clone size: .
CDR3 protein: CSVVGERDWTYEQYF
CDR3 DNA: TGCAGCGTTGTGGGGGAGAGGGACTGGACCTACGAGCAGTACTTC

D gene: .
CDR3 length: 13
J gene: TRBJ1-1
V gene: TRBV28
clone size: .
CDR3 protein: CASSSFTDTEAFF
CDR3 DNA: TGTGCCAGCAGTTCGTTCACGGACACTGAAGCTTTCTTT

D gene: .
CDR3 length: 14
J gene: TRBJ1-2
V gene: TRBV19
clone size: few
CDR3 protein: CASSNFPRDYGYTF
CDR3 DNA: TGTGCCAGTAGTAATTTCCCGCGGGACTATGGCTACACCTTC

D gene: TRBD1
CDR3 length: 14
J gene: TRBJ1-4
V gene: TRBV7-8
clone size: .
CDR3 protein: CASSPGQSGEKLFF
CDR3 DNA: TGTGCCAGCAGCCCGGGACAGTCGGGTGAAAAACTGTTTTTT

D gene: .
CDR3 length: 13
J gene: TRBJ2-3
V gene: TRBV5-4
clone size: few
CDR3 protein: CASSLTGSDTQYF
CDR3 DNA: TGTGCCAGCAGCCTAACAGGGTCAGATACGCAGTATTTT

D gene: TRBD2
CDR3 length: 19
J gene: TRBJ2-1
V gene: TRBV7-2
clone size: .
CDR3 protein: CASSLILVSAGGSYNEQFF
CDR3 DNA: TGTGCCAGCAGCTTAATCCTTGTTTCTGCGGGGGGGTCCTACAATGAGCAGTTCTTC

D gene: TRBD1
CDR3 length: 17
J gene: TRBJ1-4
V gene: TRBV5-4
clone size: .
CDR3 protein: CASSMPDTTGGIGKLFF
CDR3 DNA: TGTGCCAGCAGCATGCCCGACACGACAGGGGGCATCGGAAAACTGTTTTTT